Below are 2 T cell receptor beta chains sequenced from a single sample in a study of response to subunit inactivated influenza vaccine. TCRdb passed the RT-PCR reads through MiXCR, listing each CDR3 protein once. The sample comprises 290,000 or so distinct CDR3 sequences, 22% of which are singletons, and 10% rests with the top ten. Sequenced material: PBMCs from blood, taken 21 months after vaccination. These receptors were obtained from a man between 50 and 69 years old who received an inactivated influenza vaccine.

This rearrangement joins TRBV28 to TRBJ2-4; D is perhaps TRBD2 (6 bases). The CDR3 contains 15 residues. With 4 bases removed from V and 1 base from J, the gap between germline ends came to 11 bases. Germline V lookup: CDR1 MDHEN, CDR2 SYDVKM. DNA for the CDR3: TGTGCCAGCAGTTCGGCCAGCGGGGCCAAAAACATTCAGTACTTC. It codes for CASSSASGAKNIQYF.

This clonotype was detected many times. The chain couples TRBV6-1 to TRBJ1-1, with 11 bases that match TRBD1. CDR3 length: 14 residues. V was pared by 6 bases and J by 7 bases, with 7 bases of the junction left unmatched. In germline, CDR1 is MNHNS, CDR2 SASEGT. CDR3 sequence: CASRGRDRGVEAFF. CDR3 in DNA: TGTGCCAGCAGGGGCCGGGACAGGGGGGTTGAAGCTTTCTTT.